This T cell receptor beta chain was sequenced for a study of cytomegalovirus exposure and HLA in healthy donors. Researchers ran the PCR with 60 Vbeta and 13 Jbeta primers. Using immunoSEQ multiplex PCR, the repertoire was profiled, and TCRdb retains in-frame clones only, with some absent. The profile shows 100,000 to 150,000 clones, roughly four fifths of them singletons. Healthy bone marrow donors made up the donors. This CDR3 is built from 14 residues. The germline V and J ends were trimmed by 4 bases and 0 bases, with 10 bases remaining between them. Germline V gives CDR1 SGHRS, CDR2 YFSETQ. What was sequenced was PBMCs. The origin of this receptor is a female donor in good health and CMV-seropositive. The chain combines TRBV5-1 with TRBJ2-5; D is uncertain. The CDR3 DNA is TGCGCCAGCAGCATTCAGGCGTACCAAGAGACCCAGTACTTC. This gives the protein CASSIQAYQETQYF.